This T cell receptor (beta chain) originates from a study of T-cell reconstitution after alpha-beta-depleted transplantation in children. Unique molecular identifiers were incorporated into the prepared TCRbeta library. One entry per CDR3 protein results from TCRdb running MiXCR on the PCR reads. The sample has some 350,000 distinct CDR3 sequences, about a sixth seen once. The germline CDR1 and CDR2 sequences are LGHNA and YSLEER. This CDR3 has 16 amino acids. Losses at the gene ends were 0 bases for V and 7 bases for J; bases not matched to a gene: 6. The study, taken as a whole, reports: T-cell counts and diversity were attributed mostly to newly produced T cells one year after transplant.

This clonotype turned up a few times. Its specificity is not known. V and J are TRBV4-3 and TRBJ1-4; 9 bases are a match to TRBD1. This receptor was obtained from a male patient aged 2 to 9 who had a stem cell transplant for acute lymphoblastic leukemia, so the T cells may come from the graft donor. Here the sequenced sample was PBMCs, mostly from graft donor cells, taken 360 days after TCRalphabeta/CD19-depleted stem cell transplant. In nucleotides, the CDR3 is TGCGCCAGCAGCCAAGAGTCCGGGACAGGGTTTGAAAAACTGTTTTTT. Translating gives CASSQESGTGFEKLFF.